This T cell receptor (beta chain) came from a study of blood T cell repertoires in COVID-19. This study enrolled people aged about 18 to 100 from roughly 22 US geographic areas. What the recovered Cohort 3 donors had was two negative PCRs, clearance, or symptom resolution. How the authors handled the data: Using reference gene primer amplification, nucleated cell counts were estimated. The method was immunoSEQ multiplex PCR; TCRdb's version includes in-frame clones alone and lacks a portion of them. D and trimming come from the DNA, and the V and J calls and clone size come from that table. Among roughly 330,000 clones, around 87% were seen once, and the ten largest hold about 5.4%. Germline loops: CDR1 MGHRA, CDR2 YSYEKL. V dropped 3 bases and J dropped 4 bases, with 18 bases sitting between them. This CDR3 spans 16 amino acids.

The sample consisted of PBMCs or T cells enriched from blood (not recorded which). The rearrangement links TRBV4-1 to TRBJ2-5; D might be TRBD1 (6 bases). The clonotype originates from a woman younger than 45 who had recovered from COVID-19. CDR3 sequence reads: CASSQSDSFGVETQYF. CDR3 coding DNA: TGCGCCAGCAGCCAGTCGGACAGCTTTGGGGTAGAGACCCAGTACTTC.